These 10 T cell receptor beta chains came from one sample sequenced in a study of blood T cell repertoires in COVID-19. Repertoires were generated with immunoSEQ multiplex PCR, while TCRdb's copy carries only in-frame clones and drops some. The profile covers about 150,000 clones, with under 95% appearing a single time and 0.5% to 0.6% taken by the ten largest. Sequencing input: peripheral blood. These receptors were obtained from a man aged 45-60 years with acute or convalescent COVID-19.

The chain recombines TRBV27 with TRBJ1-6, with TRBD1 matching over 11 bases. After removal of 6 bases from V and 8 bases from J, the junction contained 6 bases not matched to a gene. The CDR3 contains 15 residues. CDR1 and CDR2 from the germline V gene are MNHEY and SMNVEV (reference sequence). CDR3 amino acids: CASRPGTGGYSPLHF. The CDR3 DNA reads as TGTGCCAGCAGACCCGGGACAGGGGGTTATTCACCCCTCCACTTT.

V is TRBV1 and J is TRBJ1-3. TRBV1 has pseudogene status. This CDR3 comprises 16 residues. CDR3 amino acids: CTSSQEGAISGNTIYF. DNA for the CDR3: TGCACCAGCAGCCAAGAGGGAGCTATCTCTGGAAACACCATATATTTT.

This clone was detected only a few times. The same CDR3 can be traced to other DNA sequences in this sample. The rearrangement uses TRBV6-6 and TRBJ1-5, with D uncertain. V gave up 2 bases and J gave up 4 bases, with 6 bases separating them. Germline V gene data show CDR1 as MNHNY and CDR2 as SVGAGI (reference sequence). The CDR3 is 13 residues long. The CDR3 nucleotides are TGTGCCAGCAGTTACCGGGGAAATCAGCCCCAGCATTTT. Translation: CASSYRGNQPQHF.

The chain joins TRBV30 to TRBJ1-1; TRBD1 might be the D (5 bases). Germline assignment: CDR1 GTSNPN and CDR2 SVGIG (reference sequence). The V gene lost 1 base and the J gene lost 2 bases, with 17 bases spanning the gap. This CDR3 comprises 16 residues. The CDR3 sequence is CAWSEEAKTVNTEAFF. CDR3 sequence (DNA): TGTGCCTGGAGTGAAGAAGCGAAGACAGTCAACACTGAAGCTTTCTTT.

V is TRBV12-3 or TRBV12-4 and J is TRBJ1-4; tentatively, D is TRBD1 (5 bases). The V gene lost 3 bases and the J gene lost 8 bases, with 10 bases spanning the gap. The CDR3 totals 13 residues. The chain's CDR3 is CASSLDNREKLFF. CDR3 nucleotides: TGTGCCAGCAGTTTGGACAATCGGGAAAAACTGTTTTTT.

The J gene is TRBJ2-5, the V gene TRBV28; 8 nucleotides align to TRBD2. Germline CDR1 is MDHEN and CDR2 is SYDVKM. The CDR3 is 14 amino acids. After removal of 4 bases from V and 6 bases from J, the junction contained 7 bases not matched to a gene. The CDR3 loop is CASSSRGGVQTQYF. CDR3 nucleotides: TGTGCCAGCAGTTCCCGGGGGGGCGTGCAGACCCAGTACTTC.

This chain connects TRBV5-8 to TRBJ2-1, with D maybe TRBD1 (6 bases). Germline V CDR1 and CDR2: SGHTS, YDEGEE. The CDR3 loop spans 18 amino acids. With 0 bases removed from V and 8 bases from J, the gap between germline ends came to 24 bases. CDR3 loop: CASSLGFERTDRLHEQFF. The CDR3 DNA is TGTGCCAGCAGCTTGGGATTTGAGCGGACAGACAGGCTCCATGAGCAGTTCTTC.

This clone turned up a few times. This chain joins TRBV5-1 and TRBJ1-4; possibly TRBD1 for D (5 bases). CDR3 size: 17 residues. The germline V gene has CDR1 SGHRS and CDR2 YFSETQ. Trimming pared 4 bases from V and 8 bases from J, leaving 24 bases between. The CDR3 protein is CASSRGTLYDGEEKLFF. The CDR3 region has the DNA TGCGCCAGCAGCCGTGGGACTCTTTATGATGGGGAGGAAAAACTGTTTTTT.

This clone came up once. This chain joins TRBV28 and TRBJ2-5, with TRBD2 matching over 9 bases. The J segment lost 3 bases and the V segment lost 5 bases, leaving 10 bases of the junction unmatched. The length of the CDR3 is 16 residues. The V gene's germline CDR1 is MDHEN and CDR2 SYDVKM. CDR3 DNA: TGTGCCAGCAGTACTACTCAGCGGGAGGTCAAAGAGACCCAGTACTTC. Translated, it gives CASSTTQREVKETQYF.

The chain employs TRBV19 and TRBJ2-3, with 7 nucleotides matching TRBD2. With V trimmed by 0 bases and J by 6 bases, 3 bases remained unmatched. CDR3 length equals 14 residues. Germline values: CDR1 LNHDA, CDR2 SQIVND (reference sequence). The CDR3 is CASSIEVRGDTQYF. CDR3 nucleotides: TGTGCCAGTAGTATAGAGGTGCGGGGGGATACGCAGTATTTT. The full variable domain, with the rest looked up from reference TRBV19 and TRBJ2-3, is DGGITQSPKYLFRKEGQNVTLSCEQNLNHDAMYWYRQDPGQGLRLIYYSQIVNDFQKGDIAEGYSVSREKKESFPLTVTSAQKNPTAFYLCASSIEVRGDTQYFGPGTRLTVL.